This is a list of T cell receptor beta chains from one sample in a study of technical replicates of blood from several donors. Profiled with immunoSEQ multiplex PCR; TCRdb holds only in-frame clones, not every one. The repertoire holds tens of thousands of clones, with 85% to 95% as singletons. Sample: T cells isolated from PBMCs. These receptors were obtained from a human donor in good health. The CDR3 runs from the conserved cysteine through the conserved F or W. The D gene is left open where the match is weak. Size values are once, few and many counts, or a class for expanded clones, and some rows have none.

clone_size: .; j_call: TRBJ2-1; v_call: TRBV7-9; d_call: .; cdr3_aa: CASSPRGEVF; cdr3_nt: TGTGCCAGCAGCCCCAGGGGTGAAGTCTTC
clone_size: .; j_call: TRBJ2-1; v_call: TRBV9; d_call: .; cdr3_aa: CASSVAREAYNEQFF; cdr3_nt: TGTGCCAGCAGCGTAGCAAGGGAGGCGTACAATGAGCAGTTCTTC
clone_size: .; j_call: TRBJ2-7; v_call: TRBV29-1; d_call: TRBD1; cdr3_aa: CSVAGTGATYEQYF; cdr3_nt: TGCAGCGTTGCAGGGACAGGGGCTACCTACGAGCAGTACTTC
clone_size: .; j_call: TRBJ1-5; v_call: TRBV6-1; d_call: .; cdr3_aa: CASSPRQTSNQPQHF; cdr3_nt: TGTGCCAGCAGCCCCCGACAGACTAGCAATCAGCCCCAGCATTTT
clone_size: .; j_call: TRBJ2-5; v_call: TRBV29-1; d_call: TRBD1; cdr3_aa: CSVETGGIGETQYF; cdr3_nt: TGCAGCGTTGAAACAGGGGGCATCGGAGAGACCCAGTACTTC
clone_size: .; j_call: TRBJ2-3; v_call: TRBV18; d_call: TRBD2; cdr3_aa: CASSPPQRDGTDTQYF; cdr3_nt: TGTGCCAGCTCACCACCTCAGCGGGATGGGACAGATACGCAGTATTTT
clone_size: .; j_call: TRBJ2-7; v_call: TRBV4-1; d_call: TRBD1; cdr3_aa: CASSHSGTGSSYEQYF; cdr3_nt: TGCGCCAGCAGCCATTCCGGGACAGGGAGCTCCTACGAGCAGTACTTC
clone_size: .; j_call: TRBJ1-5; v_call: TRBV2; d_call: TRBD1; cdr3_aa: CASRADRAGDQPQHF; cdr3_nt: TGTGCCAGCAGGGCTGACAGGGCCGGCGATCAGCCCCAGCATTTT
clone_size: .; j_call: TRBJ2-5; v_call: TRBV7-9; d_call: .; cdr3_aa: CASSRIGQHQETQYF; cdr3_nt: TGTGCCAGCAGCCGAATAGGACAGCACCAAGAGACCCAGTACTTC
clone_size: .; j_call: TRBJ1-2; v_call: TRBV7-9; d_call: TRBD1; cdr3_aa: CASSLSGGYGYTF; cdr3_nt: TGTGCCAGCAGCTTATCAGGGGGCTATGGCTACACCTTC
clone_size: .; j_call: TRBJ2-7; v_call: TRBV2; d_call: TRBD2; cdr3_aa: CASGGDSYEQYF; cdr3_nt: TGTGCCAGCGGGGGGGACTCCTACGAGCAGTACTTC
clone_size: .; j_call: TRBJ1-4; v_call: TRBV15; d_call: .; cdr3_aa: CATSSWQTTEKLFF; cdr3_nt: TGTGCCACCAGCAGCTGGCAGACTACTGAAAAACTGTTTTTT
clone_size: .; j_call: TRBJ1-1; v_call: TRBV4-1; d_call: TRBD1; cdr3_aa: CASSPGTGSNTEAFF; cdr3_nt: TGCGCCAGCAGCCCGGGGACAGGCTCAAACACTGAAGCTTTCTTT
clone_size: .; j_call: TRBJ2-1; v_call: TRBV19; d_call: TRBD2; cdr3_aa: CASSIAVDGGFQFF; cdr3_nt: TGTGCCAGTAGTATAGCAGTCGACGGGGGGTTCCAGTTCTTC
clone_size: .; j_call: TRBJ2-7; v_call: TRBV4-2; d_call: TRBD2; cdr3_aa: CASSQDTSGGAGYSYEQYF; cdr3_nt: TGTGCCAGCAGCCAAGATACTAGCGGGGGGGCCGGGTACTCGTACGAGCAGTACTTC
clone_size: .; j_call: TRBJ2-1; v_call: TRBV7-9; d_call: .; cdr3_aa: CASRPTGLYEQFF; cdr3_nt: TGTGCCAGCAGGCCTACAGGGTTGTATGAGCAGTTCTTC
clone_size: .; j_call: TRBJ2-4; v_call: TRBV7-8; d_call: TRBD2; cdr3_aa: CASSLSGGSGVFEAKNIQYF; cdr3_nt: TGTGCCAGCAGCTTATCGGGAGGTAGCGGTGTGTTCGAAGCCAAAAACATTCAGTACTTC
clone_size: .; j_call: TRBJ1-2; v_call: TRBV7-2; d_call: TRBD1; cdr3_aa: CASSWGGRDRGNYGYTF; cdr3_nt: TGTGCCAGCAGCTGGGGTGGCCGGGACAGGGGCAACTATGGCTACACCTTC
clone_size: .; j_call: TRBJ2-5; v_call: TRBV5-1; d_call: TRBD1; cdr3_aa: CASSEQGAGETQYF; cdr3_nt: TGCGCCAGCAGTGAGCAGGGGGCAGGGGAGACCCAGTACTTC
clone_size: .; j_call: TRBJ2-5; v_call: TRBV30; d_call: TRBD1; cdr3_aa: CAWSVDRGETQYF; cdr3_nt: TGTGCCTGGAGTGTTGACAGGGGGGAGACCCAGTACTTC
clone_size: .; j_call: TRBJ1-2; v_call: TRBV19; d_call: .; cdr3_aa: CASTLGTTVGGYTF; cdr3_nt: TGTGCCAGTACCCTAGGGACAACGGTCGGTGGCTACACCTTC
clone_size: .; j_call: TRBJ1-6; v_call: TRBV6-6; d_call: .; cdr3_aa: CASQRSYNSPLHF; cdr3_nt: TGTGCCAGCCAGCGGAGTTATAATTCACCCCTCCACTTT
clone_size: once; j_call: TRBJ2-2; v_call: TRBV9; d_call: .; cdr3_aa: CASSARTVGTGELFF; cdr3_nt: TGTGCCAGCAGCGCCCGGACAGTAGGGACCGGGGAGCTGTTTTTT
clone_size: .; j_call: TRBJ1-4; v_call: TRBV7-9; d_call: .; cdr3_aa: CASSRLGGYSNEKLFF; cdr3_nt: TGTGCCAGCAGCCGGCTAGGCGGGTATTCTAATGAAAAACTGTTTTTT
clone_size: .; j_call: TRBJ1-6; v_call: TRBV5-1; d_call: .; cdr3_aa: CASSLDRDPGKSSPLHF; cdr3_nt: TGCGCCAGCAGCTTGGACAGGGACCCGGGGAAGAGTTCACCCCTCCACTTT
clone_size: once; j_call: TRBJ1-4; v_call: TRBV7-2; d_call: .; cdr3_aa: CASSLLGGATNEKLFF; cdr3_nt: TGTGCCAGCAGCTTACTGGGGGGTGCAACTAATGAAAAACTGTTTTTT
clone_size: .; j_call: TRBJ2-1; v_call: TRBV9; d_call: TRBD1; cdr3_aa: CASSVTGGLTNEQFF; cdr3_nt: TGTGCCAGCAGCGTTACAGGGGGACTTACCAATGAGCAGTTCTTC
clone_size: few; j_call: TRBJ1-4; v_call: TRBV30; d_call: .; cdr3_aa: CAWTGRVVEKLFF; cdr3_nt: TGTGCCTGGACTGGCAGGGTGGTGGAAAAACTGTTTTTT
clone_size: .; j_call: TRBJ2-1; v_call: TRBV5-6; d_call: .; cdr3_aa: CASSLGGQTTPYNEQFF; cdr3_nt: TGTGCCAGCAGCTTGGGCGGACAGACCACCCCCTACAATGAGCAGTTCTTC
clone_size: once; j_call: TRBJ1-1; v_call: TRBV27; d_call: TRBD1; cdr3_aa: CASSSPDRGTEAFF; cdr3_nt: TGTGCCAGCAGCAGCCCGGACAGGGGTACTGAAGCTTTCTTT
clone_size: .; j_call: TRBJ2-2; v_call: TRBV19; d_call: TRBD2; cdr3_aa: CASIRAGGTQGDTGELFF; cdr3_nt: TGTGCCAGCATTCGAGCGGGAGGGACCCAGGGGGACACCGGGGAGCTGTTTTTT
clone_size: .; j_call: TRBJ1-5; v_call: TRBV28; d_call: .; cdr3_aa: CASADSATYQPQHF; cdr3_nt: TGTGCCAGCGCAGACAGCGCCACTTATCAGCCCCAGCATTTT
clone_size: .; j_call: TRBJ2-5; v_call: TRBV14; d_call: TRBD2; cdr3_aa: CASSHGGGLAEETQYF; cdr3_nt: TGTGCCAGCAGCCATGGGGGGGGACTAGCGGAAGAGACCCAGTACTTC
clone_size: .; j_call: TRBJ2-7; v_call: TRBV28; d_call: TRBD2; cdr3_aa: CASSLGSGRAYEQYF; cdr3_nt: TGTGCCAGCAGTTTAGGTAGCGGGAGGGCCTACGAGCAGTACTTC
clone_size: .; j_call: TRBJ2-5; v_call: TRBV7-9; d_call: .; cdr3_aa: CASSPDSLLPETQYF; cdr3_nt: TGTGCCAGCAGCCCGGACTCCCTATTACCGGAGACCCAGTACTTC
clone_size: few; j_call: TRBJ1-1; v_call: TRBV6-5; d_call: .; cdr3_aa: CASSQGNTEAFF; cdr3_nt: TGTGCCAGCAGCCAGGGGAACACTGAAGCTTTCTTT
clone_size: .; j_call: TRBJ2-1; v_call: TRBV5-1; d_call: TRBD2; cdr3_aa: CASSLLASGNEQFF; cdr3_nt: TGCGCCAGCAGCTTGTTGGCTAGCGGCAATGAGCAGTTCTTC
clone_size: .; j_call: TRBJ2-2; v_call: TRBV11-3; d_call: .; cdr3_aa: CASSFRAGYTGELFF; cdr3_nt: TGTGCCAGCAGCTTCCGGGCGGGGTACACCGGGGAGCTGTTTTTT
clone_size: .; j_call: TRBJ2-7; v_call: TRBV29-1; d_call: .; cdr3_aa: CSAGGGYEQYF; cdr3_nt: TGCAGCGCGGGGGGCGGCTACGAGCAGTACTTC
clone_size: .; j_call: TRBJ1-4; v_call: TRBV6-5; d_call: .; cdr3_aa: CASSYSLSQGSVKLFF; cdr3_nt: TGTGCCAGCAGTTACTCCCTGAGCCAGGGATCAGTGAAACTGTTTTTT
clone_size: .; j_call: TRBJ2-7; v_call: TRBV7-8; d_call: .; cdr3_aa: CASSLGEGFTTPYEQYF; cdr3_nt: TGTGCCAGCAGCTTAGGAGAGGGCTTTACAACTCCCTACGAGCAGTACTTC
clone_size: .; j_call: TRBJ2-1; v_call: TRBV6-6; d_call: TRBD2; cdr3_aa: CASSTPDGRLNEQFF; cdr3_nt: TGTGCCAGCAGTACCCCTGACGGGAGGCTCAATGAGCAGTTCTTC
clone_size: .; j_call: TRBJ2-7; v_call: TRBV4-1; d_call: .; cdr3_aa: CASSQEVERF; cdr3_nt: TGCGCCAGCAGCCAAGAGGTAGAACGCTTC
clone_size: .; j_call: TRBJ2-7; v_call: TRBV5-1; d_call: TRBD1; cdr3_aa: CASSLGSRAGTGVGEQYF; cdr3_nt: TGCGCCAGCAGCTTGGGGTCGAGGGCCGGGACAGGGGTGGGAGAGCAGTACTTC
clone_size: .; j_call: TRBJ2-5; v_call: TRBV10-3; d_call: TRBD2; cdr3_aa: CAISETPGLAGGPGLETQYF; cdr3_nt: TGTGCCATCAGTGAAACTCCGGGACTAGCGGGAGGGCCCGGTTTGGAGACCCAGTACTTC
clone_size: .; j_call: TRBJ2-1; v_call: TRBV5-1; d_call: .; cdr3_aa: CASSLEGDPPYNEQFF; cdr3_nt: TGCGCCAGCAGCTTGGAGGGGGACCCTCCCTACAATGAGCAGTTCTTC
clone_size: .; j_call: TRBJ1-6; v_call: TRBV27; d_call: .; cdr3_aa: CASTPSKVLGASNSPLHF; cdr3_nt: TGTGCCAGCACTCCCTCAAAGGTGCTAGGGGCGAGTAATTCACCCCTCCACTTT
clone_size: .; j_call: TRBJ2-5; v_call: TRBV7-9; d_call: .; cdr3_aa: CASSPRDTRQETQYF; cdr3_nt: TGTGCCAGCAGCCCTAGGGACACGCGCCAAGAGACCCAGTACTTC
clone_size: .; j_call: TRBJ2-7; v_call: TRBV2; d_call: .; cdr3_aa: CASRGTGYEQYF; cdr3_nt: TGTGCCAGCAGGGGCACGGGGTACGAGCAGTACTTC
clone_size: .; j_call: TRBJ2-3; v_call: TRBV11-3; d_call: .; cdr3_aa: CASSLVADTQYF; cdr3_nt: TGTGCCAGCAGCTTAGTAGCGGATACGCAGTATTTT
clone_size: .; j_call: TRBJ2-7; v_call: TRBV2; d_call: .; cdr3_aa: CARQATFSYEQYF; cdr3_nt: TGTGCCAGACAGGCAACCTTCTCCTACGAGCAGTACTTC
clone_size: once; j_call: TRBJ2-5; v_call: TRBV6-5; d_call: .; cdr3_aa: CASSYRMTQETQYF; cdr3_nt: TGTGCCAGCAGTTACAGGATGACACAAGAGACCCAGTACTTC
clone_size: .; j_call: TRBJ1-1; v_call: TRBV18; d_call: .; cdr3_aa: CASSPQTGRIITEAFF; cdr3_nt: TGTGCCAGCTCACCACAGACAGGTCGGATTATCACTGAAGCTTTCTTT
clone_size: .; j_call: TRBJ1-4; v_call: TRBV2; d_call: TRBD1; cdr3_aa: CASSVQGTDEKLFF; cdr3_nt: TGTGCCAGCAGCGTACAGGGGACCGATGAAAAACTGTTTTTT
clone_size: .; j_call: TRBJ2-3; v_call: TRBV5-8; d_call: .; cdr3_aa: CASSLPPGRTDTQYF; cdr3_nt: TGTGCCAGCAGCTTACCGCCAGGCCGCACAGATACGCAGTATTTT
clone_size: once; j_call: TRBJ2-3; v_call: TRBV19; d_call: TRBD2; cdr3_aa: CASSTLRSAGGSTDTQYF; cdr3_nt: TGTGCCAGTAGTACTCTCCGCTCAGCGGGGGGCTCCACAGATACGCAGTATTTT
clone_size: .; j_call: TRBJ1-1; v_call: TRBV11-2; d_call: TRBD1; cdr3_aa: CASSLVAMDRGVGNTEAFF; cdr3_nt: TGTGCCAGCAGCTTAGTCGCTATGGACAGGGGTGTCGGGAACACTGAAGCTTTCTTT
clone_size: .; j_call: TRBJ2-1; v_call: TRBV6-6; d_call: .; cdr3_aa: CASSLAPNEQFF; cdr3_nt: TGTGCCAGCAGTTTGGCTCCAAATGAGCAGTTCTTC
clone_size: once; j_call: TRBJ2-3; v_call: TRBV5-1; d_call: .; cdr3_aa: CASSLVHNGTDTQYF; cdr3_nt: TGCGCCAGCAGCTTGGTGCACAACGGCACAGATACGCAGTATTTT